What follows is one T cell receptor beta chain and its context. Sequenced by immunoSEQ multiplex PCR; TCRdb stores in-frame clones only, minus some. The table lists roughly 130,000 clones, approximately 84% of them singletons. The source of the sample is a study of blood T cell repertoires in COVID-19. The germline gives CDR1 SGHNT, CDR2 YYREEE (reference sequence). Trimming shortened V by 4 bases and J by 7 bases, and 17 bases separated the two germline ends. The CDR3 consists of 15 residues. Source material: peripheral blood. The sequence was collected from a woman aged 25 to 39 who had recovered from COVID-19. The chain joins TRBV5-4 to TRBJ1-4; weak D call: TRBD1 (5 bases). CDR3 loop: CASSPGDGGAEKLFF. The CDR3 nucleotides are TGTGCCAGCAGCCCCGGCGACGGGGGTGCTGAAAAACTGTTTTTT.